The 17 T cell receptor beta chains presented below share a single source sample, sequenced in a study of blood T cell repertoires in COVID-19. The protocol was immunoSEQ multiplex PCR, while the TCRdb copy is restricted to in-frame clones and leaves out a portion. The data show 250,000 to 300,000 clones, roughly 90% seen once. Sequenced material: peripheral blood. The receptors derive from a woman between 50 and 59 years old who had recovered from COVID-19.

This sequence joins TRBV11-3 and TRBJ1-2, with D unclear. CDR1 and CDR2 from the germline V gene are SGHNT and YENEEA. The germline V and J ends were trimmed by 5 bases and 8 bases, with 6 bases remaining between them. This CDR3 contains 10 residues. This CDR3 is CASSHGGYTF. CDR3 nucleotide sequence: TGTGCCAGCAGCCACGGGGGCTACACCTTC.

The chain couples TRBV5-1 to TRBJ2-7; a weak D match, TRBD1 (6 bases). Germline CDR1 is SGHRS and CDR2 is YFSETQ. V lost 2 bases, J lost 5 bases, and 14 bases lay in between. This CDR3 has 14 amino acids. CDR3 amino acids: CASSLRGRGHEQYF. The CDR3 DNA follows: TGCGCCAGCAGCTTAAGGGGCAGGGGCCACGAGCAGTACTTC. Full variable domain (remainder filled in from reference TRBV5-1 and TRBJ2-7): KAGVTQTPRYLIKTRGQQVTLSCSPISGHRSVSWYQQTPGQGLQFLFEYFSETQRNKGNFPGRFSGRQFSNSRSEMNVSTLELGDSALYLCASSLRGRGHEQYFGPGTRLTVT.

V is TRBV6-5 and J is TRBJ1-5, with D possibly matching TRBD1 (6 bases). The CDR3 extends over 15 amino acids. The V and J ends lost 6 bases and 1 base respectively, with 13 bases between them. In germline, CDR1 is MNHEY, CDR2 SVGAGI. CDR3 amino acids: CASSAQGWSNQPQHF. CDR3 coding DNA: TGTGCCAGCAGCGCACAGGGCTGGAGCAATCAGCCCCAGCATTTT.

V usage is TRBV28 and J usage is TRBJ1-5; 10 nucleotides agree with TRBD1. The CDR3 runs 15 residues. Germline V gene data show CDR1 as MDHEN and CDR2 as SYDVKM. The V segment lost 4 bases and the J segment 6 bases; nucleotides outside the gene matches: 6. CDR3 region: CASSSPRDRGQPQHF. In DNA form, the CDR3 reads TGTGCCAGCAGTTCCCCCCGGGACAGGGGTCAGCCCCAGCATTTT.

This clone has just one count. CDR3 coding DNA: TGCGCCAGCGGAGATCAGGGGGGCGCCGGGGAGCTGTTTTTT. It yields the protein CASGDQGGAGELFF. The rearrangement links TRBV5-1 to TRBJ2-2; a possible D gene is TRBD1 (7 bases). Trimming removed 7 bases from V and 6 bases from J, with 16 bases in between. This CDR3 comprises 14 residues. The germline V gene encodes CDR1 SGHRS and CDR2 YFSETQ.

The V and J genes are TRBV29-1 and TRBJ2-1, with 15 bases that match TRBD2. With 4 bases clipped from V and 9 bases from J, the junction kept 10 bases outside the gene matches. Germline V gene sequence: CDR1 SQVTM, CDR2 ANQGSEA. The CDR3 is made up of 16 amino acids. The DNA of the CDR3 is TGCAGCGTTGGTCAGGGACTAGCGGGAGGAAACAGTGAGCAGTTCTTC. Translating gives CSVGQGLAGGNSEQFF.

The chain joins TRBV7-9 to TRBJ1-2, with 7 bases identical to TRBD1. With V trimmed by 2 bases and J by 3 bases, 3 bases remained unmatched. This CDR3 is 14 amino acids long. Looked up from germline, CDR1 is SEHNR and CDR2 is FQNEAQ (reference sequence). The CDR3 region is CASSLTGVDYGYTF. The CDR3 DNA reads as TGTGCCAGCAGCTTAACAGGGGTTGACTATGGCTACACCTTC.

The V gene is TRBV6-2 or TRBV6-3, the J gene TRBJ1-1; D is undetermined. The germline V gene encodes CDR1 MNHEY and CDR2 SVGEGT. CDR3 length: 17 residues. V lost 1 base to trimming and J lost 4 bases, with 19 bases between them. CDR3 sequence (DNA): TGTGCCAGCAGTTACTATCTACCTCGGGGAGGGTCCACTGAAGCTTTCTTT. Its protein product is CASSYYLPRGGSTEAFF.

V usage is TRBV6-4 and J usage is TRBJ1-1, with D unclear. Trimming pared 6 bases from V and 4 bases from J, leaving 12 bases between. CDR1 MRHNA and CDR2 SNTAGT come from the germline V gene. The CDR3 has 13 amino acids. The CDR3 sequence is CASSSYTGTEAFF. The DNA for the CDR3 is TGTGCCAGCAGCTCCTATACGGGCACTGAAGCTTTCTTT.

The J gene is TRBJ2-6, the V gene TRBV6-1; unclear D gene. This CDR3 is 14 amino acids long. Germline lookup yields CDR1 MNHNS and CDR2 SASEGT. V lost 3 bases and J lost 2, with 5 bases in between. The CDR3 DNA follows: TGTGCCAGCAGTGAGAGTGCTGGGGCCAACGTCCTGACTTTC. Protein: CASSESAGANVLTF.

The genes are TRBV4-3 and TRBJ2-2; 11 bases are shared with TRBD2. Germline assignment: CDR1 LGHNA and CDR2 YSLEER. The CDR3 has 17 residues. Unmatched junction bases numbered 10, after V lost 4 bases and J lost 6 bases. As DNA, the CDR3 is TGCGCCAGCAGCCCCAAAACTAGCGGGAGTTTACCCGGGGAGCTGTTTTTT. Residues: CASSPKTSGSLPGELFF.

The DNA for the CDR3 is TGTGCCAGCAATATAGCGGGAGGGACAGATACGCAGTATTTT. This translates into CASNIAGGTDTQYF. The chain links TRBV7-2 to TRBJ2-3; 11 bases are a match to TRBD2. The CDR3 extends over 14 amino acids. The germline CDR1 and CDR2 sequences are SGHTA and FQGNSA. Germline trimming cut 7 bases from V and 3 bases from J; bases unmatched to any gene: 3.

The chain uses TRBV2 and TRBJ2-1; no reliable D call. Germline CDR1 and CDR2: SNHLY and FYNNEI. CDR3 length: 11 amino acids. V lost 2 bases and J 8 bases, leaving 4 bases between the germline ends. The CDR3 is CASSEYYEQFF. The CDR3 DNA is TGTGCCAGCAGTGAATACTATGAGCAGTTCTTC.

V and J are TRBV30 and TRBJ1-3; no firm D call. V was cut by 2 bases and J by 0 bases, with 11 bases left in between. CDR1 is GTSNPN and CDR2 is SVGIG in the germline V gene (reference sequence). This CDR3 is 15 amino acids long. CDR3 residues: CAWSWSFLSGNTIYF. The CDR3 nucleotides are TGTGCCTGGAGTTGGAGCTTTCTCTCTGGAAACACCATATATTTT.

V is TRBV7-8 and J is TRBJ2-5, with D perhaps TRBD1 (6 bases). V lost 8 bases and J lost 5, with 18 bases in between. This CDR3 spans 14 amino acids. Germline CDR1 SGHVS, CDR2 FQNEAQ. The CDR3 loop reads CASVNRARRETQYF. CDR3 coding DNA: TGTGCCAGCGTCAACAGGGCCAGAAGGGAGACCCAGTACTTC.

This clone was counted once. The rearrangement links TRBV7-2 to TRBJ2-7, with a tentative D call TRBD1 (6 bases). V was cut by 2 bases and J by 3 bases, with 11 bases left in between. Germline V CDR1 and CDR2: SGHTA, FQGNSA. The CDR3 sequence is 14 residues long. The CDR3 here is CASSLTKGDYEQYF. The CDR3, as DNA: TGTGCCAGCAGCTTAACAAAGGGGGACTACGAGCAGTACTTC.

The V gene is TRBV12-3 or TRBV12-4, the J gene TRBJ2-5, with D uncertain. This CDR3 has 13 residues. Trimming left V 6 bases short and J 3 bases short, with 11 bases between. CDR3: CASRADSKETQYF. The CDR3 nucleotides read TGTGCCAGCAGAGCCGACTCAAAAGAGACCCAGTACTTC.